What follows describes a single T cell receptor beta chain. The CDR3 runs to 14 residues. Germline V gene lookup returns CDR1 SGHTA and CDR2 FQGNSA. With 6 bases clipped from V and 5 bases from J, the junction kept 7 bases outside the gene matches. The data were obtained in a study of blood T cell repertoires in COVID-19. Study details: Samples representing acute and convalescent COVID-19 were sourced from the United States, Italy and Spain. In each case, the material was cDNA or gDNA derived from T cells, B-cell-depleted T cells, or PBMCs.

Per the original methods: Amplification of reference gene primers was used by the study to estimate nucleated cell counts. TCRdb's copy holds only in-frame clones and misses some; the assay was immunoSEQ multiplex PCR. V, J and clone size are those of that table, while D and trimming were read from the DNA. The sample consists of tens of thousands of clones, roughly 78% of them appearing once. The sequencing input was peripheral blood. The rearrangement uses TRBV7-2 and TRBJ2-5; 9 bases are a match to TRBD1. The TCR originated in a human donor in a cohort sampled during active COVID-19. CDR3 DNA sequence: TGTGCCAGCAGTCACTTTGGACAGGGGGAGACCCAGTACTTC. Protein: CASSHFGQGETQYF.